This T cell receptor beta chain was recovered during a study of blood T cells in healthy people across ages. Study-wide findings and caveats: The CMV status of each donor remained undetermined, and this could have confounded shifts in expanded clonotypes.

Points on this clonotype: What it recognizes is unknown.

Trimming left V 6 bases short and J 2 bases short, with 10 bases between. Looked up from germline, CDR1 is SQVTM and CDR2 is ANQGSEA. CDR3 length: 12 residues. Sample-barcoded 5' priming and a J-beta primer mix drove a second PCR of 7 to 11 cycles. All cDNA molecules were each tagged by a template-switch adaptor with 12 random nucleotides. TCRdb called the 5' RACE reads again in MiXCR, with one record for every CDR3 protein. Among 700,000 to 850,000 distinct CDR3 sequences listed, 40% to 65% were seen once. Every sample had a minimum of 7 million PBMCs isolated. This TCR came from a man older than 75 in good health. The chain employs TRBV29-1 and TRBJ2-5; TRBD1 might be the D (5 bases). Sequenced: blood. The CDR3 DNA reads TGCAGCGTACCGACAGTTCAAGAGACCCAGTACTTC. Its translation is CSVPTVQETQYF.